This TCR beta chain was documented in a study of tumor and adjacent non-tumor tissue in lung cancer. Study-wide context: Aged about 31 to 80 years, patients included fewer than 11 men and roughly 5 women with stage I to III disease. Each sample yielded 3.5 million to 5 million productive TCRbeta reads on average.

The CDR3 is 14 residues long, ends included. Germline CDR1 is SGHRS and CDR2 is YFSETQ. TCRbeta libraries were built with three rounds of nested PCR, modified from ARM-PCR. TCRdb independently ran MiXCR on the multiplex PCR reads; one entry per CDR3 protein. The sample comprises about 60,000 distinct CDR3 sequences, around two thirds of which are singletons, and about 31% rests with the top ten. No cell sorting was done before RNA was extracted from the tissue. This non-tumor lung sample came from over 3 cm beyond the tumor edge. Between August and November 2014, newly diagnosed, chemotherapy-naive lung cancer patients underwent thoracic surgery in China. Points on this clonotype: No DNA is shown, since the ends of the CDR3 on it are uncertain; the CDR3 is the one TCRdb lists.

Sequenced: distant non-tumor lung tissue. V gene TRBV5-1 combines with J gene TRBJ1-1; the table's D call, TRBD1, has no DNA check behind it. This clonotype originated in a man aged 65 to 85 with non-small cell lung cancer. CDR3 protein: CASYRCRMNTEAFF.